This paragraph covers one T cell receptor (beta chain) sequence. What it binds is unknown. These data come from a study of cytomegalovirus exposure and HLA in healthy donors. General study findings and limits: An analysis that was carried out later associated 15,000 to 20,000 TCR beta sequences with HLA alleles at 0.05 false discovery rate. Sequencing had likely introduced a cluster of highly shared sequence variants as an artifact. In a later analysis, donors in an Asian-associated ancestry cluster reportedly had fewer N-insertions in productive TCRs than the cohort mean.

Researchers ran the PCR with 60 Vbeta and 13 Jbeta primers. Sequenced by immunoSEQ multiplex PCR; TCRdb stores in-frame clones only, minus some. The table for this sample gives about 82,000 clones. Input material: PBMCs. This clonotype was sampled from a woman aged 25-40 years in good health and CMV-seronegative.

Here the CDR3 reads CASSYFSGGGNYGYTF. In nucleotides, the CDR3 is TGTGCCAGCAGTTACTTTTCGGGGGGGGGAAACTATGGCTACACCTTC. The gene calls are TRBV6-5 and TRBJ1-2, with D possibly being TRBD1 (5 bases). The germline gives CDR1 MNHEY, CDR2 SVGAGI. Between the trimmed V and J ends, which lost 1 base and 2 bases, there was a span of 14 bases. The CDR3 is 16 residues long.